The clone carrying this T cell receptor (beta chain) was picked up many times. Its antigen is unidentified. TCRdb called the 5' RACE reads again in MiXCR, with one record for every CDR3 protein. This sample has 15,000 to 20,000 distinct CDR3 sequences, with roughly 2.1% found just once. Between the trimmed V and J ends, which lost 8 bases and 4 bases, there was a span of 18 bases. The CDR3 spans 15 residues. Per germline, CDR1 LNHNV and CDR2 YYDKDF (reference sequence). The sample is drawn from a study of beta chain bispecific antibodies for T cell cancers. Study in general: Healthy donor T cells cocultured with leukemia lines and bispecific antibodies. Jurkat cells expressed TRBV12-3; HPB-ALL cells expressed TRBV5-5.

Either OKT3 anti-CD3 antibody or CD3/CD28 beads expanded T cells from blood mononuclear cells over about three days. General observations from the study: In these mixed samples, most targeted TRBV reads derived from the leukemia cell line.

Sequencing was done on a sample of healthy donor T cells cultured with leukemia cells. The sequence was obtained from a human donor in good health. Some clones in this sample may be carry-over from other donors' samples. This chain joins TRBV15 and TRBJ2-1; D could derive from TRBD1 or TRBD2 (5 bases each). The CDR3: CATSEGTAVYNEQFF. CDR3 in DNA: TGTGCCACCTCCGAGGGGACGGCCGTATACAATGAGCAGTTCTTC.